These T cell receptor beta chains were read from a single sample in a study of PD-1 blockade in classical Hodgkin lymphoma. This table comes from immunoSEQ multiplex PCR, and its TCRdb copy is limited to in-frame clones, with some not included. The table shows fewer than 5,500 clones, with less than 90% occurring only once. Sequencing used CD8+ T cells from blood. Source of these receptors: a human donor with classical Hodgkin lymphoma. CDR3s include the opening cysteine and the closing phenylalanine or tryptophan.

J | V | CDR3
TRBJ1-3 | TRBV19 | CASRDRGLGTGNTIYF
TRBJ2-6 | TRBV7-6 | CASSLTGSGANVLTF
TRBJ2-1 | TRBV4-2 | CASSQDWAGGPSNEQFF
TRBJ2-7 | TRBV5-1 | CASSLVSGGGDEQYF
TRBJ2-2 | TRBV4-2 | CASSQGDGDTGELFF
TRBJ2-1 | TRBV6-5 | CASSLGGTVYNEQFF
TRBJ1-1 | TRBV7-9 | CASSSFRGEENTEAFF
TRBJ2-7 | TRBV11-2 | CASSSGDEQYF
TRBJ2-3 | TRBV6-6 | CASSLTSTDTQYF
TRBJ2-1 | TRBV25-1 | CASSESTGGRAGDEQFF
TRBJ1-2 | TRBV7-9 | CASSNGAHNGYTF
TRBJ2-3 | TRBV6-4 | CASSDQLSADTQYF
TRBJ1-5 | TRBV25-1 | CASSEQGYNQPQHF
TRBJ2-1 | TRBV29-1 | CSVRLAGLGDYNEQFF
TRBJ1-1 | TRBV25-1 | CASSRVGEGNTEAFF
TRBJ2-3 | TRBV9 | CASSPPFRVTDTQYF
TRBJ1-2 | TRBV25-1 | CASKSSTSDGYTF
TRBJ2-1 | TRBV7-6 | CASSPPGARYLEQFF
TRBJ1-2 | TRBV10-3 | CAISEGPFGVYGYTF
TRBJ1-6 | TRBV2 | CASSWDRESSPLHF
TRBJ1-2 | TRBV11-2 | CASSPNDRAFYGYTF
TRBJ2-7 | TRBV6-1 | CASSERLAGAYEQYF
TRBJ2-7 | TRBV25-1 | CASSEGGSSYEQYF
TRBJ2-7 | TRBV25-1 | CASSGEGLGAYEQYF
TRBJ2-1 | TRBV29-1 | CSGRQPYNEQFF
TRBJ2-3 | TRBV11-2 | CASSLETGRGRTDTQYF
TRBJ2-1 | TRBV6-4 | CASMQLAGGANEQFF
TRBJ1-5 | TRBV25-1 | CASSTKGGNQPQHF
TRBJ2-5 | TRBV5-6 | CASSLGVGRWGAKETQYF
TRBJ2-7 | TRBV29-1 | CSVEDPEGSPYEQYF
TRBJ2-7 | TRBV5-5 | CASSLDAYEQYF
TRBJ2-1 | TRBV28 | CASSLSGRSFYNEQFF
TRBJ2-3 | TRBV28 | CASSLLAGWSTDTQYF
TRBJ1-1 | TRBV30 | CAWEGGSNTEAFF
TRBJ1-5 | TRBV5-5 | CASTLGLNQPQHF
. | TRBV7-2 | CASSLKGYEQYF
TRBJ2-7 | TRBV9 | CASSVEIGMVGNEQYF
TRBJ2-2 | TRBV6-4 | CASSDSGGAGELFF
TRBJ2-1 | TRBV6-5 | CASRYKGGNEQFF
TRBJ2-2 | TRBV12-5 | CASGSSGTGTGELFF
TRBJ2-2 | TRBV27 | CASSLILPAYTGELFF
TRBJ2-2 | TRBV25-1 | CASESGSTGELFF
TRBJ2-7 | TRBV14 | CASSQGWGRGSYEQYF
TRBJ2-4 | TRBV7-9 | CASSFTSGRASVAKNIQYF
TRBJ2-7 | TRBV27 | CASSLRLVPGEQYF
TRBJ2-7 | TRBV25-1 | CASSEYEGAGGTYYEQYF
TRBJ2-1 | TRBV6-5 | CASSSGTGEYNEQFF
TRBJ1-4 | TRBV5-1 | CASSFSGGELNEKLFF
TRBJ2-1 | TRBV11-3 | CASSSSGNRNEQFF
TRBJ1-5 | TRBV28 | CASSFLGHSNQPQHF